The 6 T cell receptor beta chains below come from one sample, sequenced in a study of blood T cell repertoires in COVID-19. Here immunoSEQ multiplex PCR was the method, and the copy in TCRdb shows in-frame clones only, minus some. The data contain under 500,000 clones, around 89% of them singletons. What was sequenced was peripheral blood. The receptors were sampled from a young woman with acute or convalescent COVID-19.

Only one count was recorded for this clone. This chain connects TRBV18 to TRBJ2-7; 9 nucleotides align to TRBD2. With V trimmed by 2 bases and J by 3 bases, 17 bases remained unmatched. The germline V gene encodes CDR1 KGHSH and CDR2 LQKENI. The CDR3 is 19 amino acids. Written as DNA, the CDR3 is TGTGCCAGCTCACCAAATGGTCCCGGGACTAGCCTGAACCACTACGAGCAGTACTTC. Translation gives CASSPNGPGTSLNHYEQYF.

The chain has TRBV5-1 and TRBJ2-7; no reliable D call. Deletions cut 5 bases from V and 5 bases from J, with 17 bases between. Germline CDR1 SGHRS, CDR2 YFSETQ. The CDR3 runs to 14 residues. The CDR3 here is CASRSRSEVHEQYF. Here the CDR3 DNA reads TGCGCCAGCAGGTCTCGTAGTGAGGTTCACGAGCAGTACTTC. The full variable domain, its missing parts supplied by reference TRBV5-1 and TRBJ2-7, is KAGVTQTPRYLIKTRGQQVTLSCSPISGHRSVSWYQQTPGQGLQFLFEYFSETQRNKGNFPGRFSGRQFSNSRSEMNVSTLELGDSALYLCASRSRSEVHEQYFGPGTRLTVT.

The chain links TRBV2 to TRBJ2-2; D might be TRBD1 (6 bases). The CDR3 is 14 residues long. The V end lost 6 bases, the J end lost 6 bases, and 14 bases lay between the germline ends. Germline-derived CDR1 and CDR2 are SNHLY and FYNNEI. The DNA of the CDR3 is TGTGCCAGCAGAACCGGAACAGGGTCCGGGGAGCTGTTTTTT. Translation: CASRTGTGSGELFF.

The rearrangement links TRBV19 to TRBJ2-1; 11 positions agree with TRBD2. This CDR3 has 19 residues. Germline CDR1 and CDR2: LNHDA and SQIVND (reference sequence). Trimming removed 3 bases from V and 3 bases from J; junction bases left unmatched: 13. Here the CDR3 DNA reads TGTGCCAGTAGTATTATGTTAGCGGGGGGGCCGAGTATCTACAATGAGCAGTTCTTC. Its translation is CASSIMLAGGPSIYNEQFF.

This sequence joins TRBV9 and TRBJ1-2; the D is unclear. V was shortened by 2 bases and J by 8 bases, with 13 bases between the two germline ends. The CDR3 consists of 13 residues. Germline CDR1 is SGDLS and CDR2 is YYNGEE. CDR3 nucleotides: TGTGCCAGCAGCGTTGGTCAATTAGAGGGCTACACCTTC. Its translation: CASSVGQLEGYTF.

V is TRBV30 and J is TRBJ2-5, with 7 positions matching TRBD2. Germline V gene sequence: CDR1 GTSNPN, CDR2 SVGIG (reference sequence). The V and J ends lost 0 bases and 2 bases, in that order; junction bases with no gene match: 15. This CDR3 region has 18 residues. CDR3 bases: TGTGCCTGGAGTGTATGGGGGGGGTCCAAAACAATTCAAGAGACCCAGTACTTC. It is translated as CAWSVWGGSKTIQETQYF.